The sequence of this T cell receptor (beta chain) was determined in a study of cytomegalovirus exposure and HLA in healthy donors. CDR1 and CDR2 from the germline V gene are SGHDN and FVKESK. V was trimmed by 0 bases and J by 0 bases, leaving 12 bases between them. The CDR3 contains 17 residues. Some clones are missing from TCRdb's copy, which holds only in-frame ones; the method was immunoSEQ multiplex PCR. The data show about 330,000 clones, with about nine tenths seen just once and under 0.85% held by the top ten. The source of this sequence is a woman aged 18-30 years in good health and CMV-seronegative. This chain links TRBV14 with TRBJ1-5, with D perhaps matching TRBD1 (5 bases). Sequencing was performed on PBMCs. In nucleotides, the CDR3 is TGTGCCAGCAGCCAAGATCCTAAGGGGCATAGCAATCAGCCCCAGCATTTT. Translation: CASSQDPKGHSNQPQHF.